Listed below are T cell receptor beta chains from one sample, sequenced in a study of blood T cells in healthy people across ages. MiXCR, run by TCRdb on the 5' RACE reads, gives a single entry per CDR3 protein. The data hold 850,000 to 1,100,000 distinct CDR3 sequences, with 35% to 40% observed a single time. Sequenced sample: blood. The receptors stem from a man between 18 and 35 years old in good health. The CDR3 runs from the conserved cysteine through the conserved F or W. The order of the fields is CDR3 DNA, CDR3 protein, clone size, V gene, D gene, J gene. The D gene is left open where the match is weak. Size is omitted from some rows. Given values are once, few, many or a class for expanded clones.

TGTGCCAGCAGCCACGACAGCTTCTACGAGCAGTACTTC	CASSHDSFYEQYF	NA	TRBV5-5	NA	TRBJ2-7
TGTGCCAGCAGCCAAGAAAAAGGCAGGGTGCCTACGTATGGCTACACCTTC	CASSQEKGRVPTYGYTF	few	TRBV3-1	NA	TRBJ1-2
TGTGCCAGCAGACCGCCAGGCACAGGTACGCAGTATTTT	CASRPPGTGTQYF	NA	TRBV12-3/TRBV12-4	NA	TRBJ2-3
TGTGCCAGCAGCGGTAGTAGGGGGTTTACTGAAGCTTTCTTT	CASSGSRGFTEAFF	NA	TRBV28	NA	TRBJ1-1
TGCAGTGCTAGAACCGACAGGGACTACGAGCAGTACTTC	CSARTDRDYEQYF	NA	TRBV20-1	TRBD1	TRBJ2-7
TGCGCCAGCAGCGGGACAGGGGGCTTCTCTGGGGCCAACGTCCTGACTTTC	CASSGTGGFSGANVLTF	NA	TRBV5-1	TRBD1	TRBJ2-6
TGTGCCAGCAGTTACCCAGGGTCAATCGGCTACACCTTC	CASSYPGSIGYTF	few	TRBV6-5	NA	TRBJ1-2
TGCAGTGCTAGAGATCGCTACATGGGATCAGACTACGAGCAGTACTTC	CSARDRYMGSDYEQYF	many	TRBV20-1	NA	TRBJ2-7
TGTGCCAGCAGTGAAGATCGGGATAGCGGGGGGTACCAAGAGACCCAGTACTTC	CASSEDRDSGGYQETQYF	NA	TRBV2	TRBD2	TRBJ2-5
TGTGCCAGCAGTTGGGACAGAGGAAACACCGGGGAGCTGTTTTTT	CASSWDRGNTGELFF	few	TRBV12-3/TRBV12-4	TRBD1	TRBJ2-2
TGCGCCAGCAGCTTTCAGGGGTCCCCCAATCAGCCCCAGCATTTT	CASSFQGSPNQPQHF	NA	TRBV5-1	NA	TRBJ1-5
TGCAGTGCTAGAGACCCGCAGGGGGGGGTTTCCTACGAGCAGTACTTC	CSARDPQGGVSYEQYF	few	TRBV20-1	NA	TRBJ2-7
TGTGCCAGCACTGGGGGGGCCCCGTTTAGTGAGCAGTTCTTC	CASTGGAPFSEQFF	NA	TRBV27	NA	TRBJ2-1
TGTGCCAGCAACACTGAGACAGGGCTAGCAGATACGCAGTATTTT	CASNTETGLADTQYF	NA	TRBV6-5	TRBD1	TRBJ2-3
TGTGCCAGCAGCAATCAGGGGGACGGTAATGAGCAGTACTTC	CASSNQGDGNEQYF	many	TRBV7-2	TRBD1	TRBJ2-5
TGTGCCAGCAGTACCCAACGAGGACCATCGGAGGGTGAAAAACTGTTTTTT	CASSTQRGPSEGEKLFF	NA	TRBV12-3/TRBV12-4	NA	TRBJ1-4
TGTGCCTCCAAGGGAGGAGAGACCCAGTACTTC	CASKGGETQYF	NA	TRBV12-3/TRBV12-4	NA	TRBJ2-5
TGTGCCATCAGATCGGACAGAAGCTCCTACAATGAGCAGTTCTTC	CAIRSDRSSYNEQFF	NA	TRBV10-3	NA	TRBJ2-1
TGTGCCAGTAGGGGCTGGACAGGGGGCAAGAACACTGAAGCTTTCTTT	CASRGWTGGKNTEAFF	NA	TRBV19	TRBD1	TRBJ1-1
TGTGCCAGCAGTGAAACCCCCAGCTCCTACAATGAGCAGTACTTC	CASSETPSSYNEQYF	NA	TRBV2	NA	TRBJ2-7